The rows below give T cell receptor beta chains drawn from one sample of a study of blood T cell repertoires in COVID-19. Repertoires were generated with immunoSEQ multiplex PCR, while TCRdb's copy carries only in-frame clones and drops some. Here the sample spans over 150,000 clones, roughly four fifths being singletons. The material sequenced was peripheral blood. The source is a woman in her seventies with COVID-19, enrolled during active disease. Each CDR3 is given with its conserved first and last residue. D genes are given only for firm matches. For some rows the clone size is stated as once, few or many, or as a class when expanded; others skip it.

j_call clone_size d_call v_call cdr3_nt cdr3_aa
TRBJ1-5 . . TRBV7-2 TGTGCCAGCAGTTCCACAGGGTCCCTGGGTCAGCCCCAGCATTTT CASSSTGSLGQPQHF
TRBJ2-1 . TRBD2 TRBV24-1 TGTGCCACCAGTCGAACACTAGCGGGAGTAAACGATGAGCAGTTCTTC CATSRTLAGVNDEQFF
TRBJ2-1 . . TRBV28 TGTGCCAGCAGAACTCCTCTAGGCCCGACAGAACCGGTCTTC CASRTPLGPTEPVF
TRBJ2-3 . TRBD2 TRBV7-3 TGTGCCAGCAGCTTAACAGCGGGAGTTGTGGCAGATACGCAGTATTTT CASSLTAGVVADTQYF
TRBJ2-1 . TRBD1 TRBV5-1 TGCGCCAGCAGCTTGGACAGGGGCAATGAGCAGTTCTTC CASSLDRGNEQFF
TRBJ2-1 . . TRBV5-4 TGTGCCAGCAGCTTGGCAGGGACTGGTTCCTACAATGAGCAGTTCTTC CASSLAGTGSYNEQFF
TRBJ1-2 . . TRBV18 TGTGCCAGCTCACCACCGACAGTTAACTATGGCTACACCTTC CASSPPTVNYGYTF
TRBJ2-7 . . TRBV29-1 TGCAGCTTCCGACACTCCTACGAGCAGTACTTC CSFRHSYEQYF
TRBJ1-3 once TRBD1 TRBV19 TGTGCCAGTAAAGGGACAGGTGTTTTCATGGTAGGAAACACCATATATTTT CASKGTGVFMVGNTIYF
TRBJ2-1 . . TRBV9 TGTGCCAGCAGCAACGCGGCAGGGGTTGATGAGCAGTTCTTC CASSNAAGVDEQFF
TRBJ1-2 . . TRBV7-9 TGTGCCAGCAGCTTGGCAGCGTATGGCTACACCTTC CASSLAAYGYTF
TRBJ2-7 . TRBD1 TRBV5-1 TGCGCCAGCAGAGTAACAGGGGGCCACGAGCAGTACTTC CASRVTGGHEQYF
TRBJ1-6 . TRBD1 TRBV5-1 TGCGCCAGCAGCACCGGGACAGCTAATTCACCCCTCCACTTT CASSTGTANSPLHF
TRBJ2-2 . TRBD2 TRBV7-2 TGTGCCAGCAGCTTAGGGCGGGGGGCGGACACCGGGGAGCTGTTTTTT CASSLGRGADTGELFF
TRBJ1-2 . . TRBV2 TGTGCCAGCAGTGCGGACGGGGAAAGCGGCTACACCTTC CASSADGESGYTF
TRBJ2-7 . . TRBV20-1 TGCAGTGCTAGACTTAACGAGCAGTACTTC CSARLNEQYF
TRBJ2-2 . . TRBV27 TGTGCCAGCAGCGGAGACCCCCGCGGGGAGCTGTTTTTT CASSGDPRGELFF
TRBJ1-5 . . TRBV6-5 TGTGCCAGCGCTTCAGGCAATCAGCCCCAGCATTTT CASASGNQPQHF
TRBJ2-7 . TRBD1 TRBV5-1 TGCGCCAGCAGCTCCCCGGGACAGCTCTCCTACGAGCAGTACTTC CASSSPGQLSYEQYF
TRBJ2-1 . . TRBV9 TGTGCCAGCAGCGCGCGAAACTCACTAGGTAACGACTGGGACTACAATGAGCAGTTCTTC CASSARNSLGNDWDYNEQFF
TRBJ1-6 . . TRBV19 TGTGCCAGTAACACTAGGGATATGAATTCACCCCTCCACTTT CASNTRDMNSPLHF
TRBJ2-7 . TRBD2 TRBV27 TGTGCCAGCAAAATTAGCGGGAGTACCTACGAGCAGTACTTC CASKISGSTYEQYF
TRBJ1-6 . . TRBV10-2 TGCGCCAGCAGTGACGGAGGGATTGAGAATTCACCCCTCCACTTT CASSDGGIENSPLHF
TRBJ1-1 . . TRBV12-3/TRBV12-4 TGTGCCACCCCCCGGGAGGGGAAAGCTTTCTTT CATPREGKAFF
TRBJ1-2 . . TRBV19 TGTGCCAGTAGCTCCTTATTAACAGGGACGGATGGCTACACCTTC CASSSLLTGTDGYTF